This TCR beta chain was sequenced for a study of cytomegalovirus exposure and HLA in healthy donors. The primer mix had 60 Vbeta and 13 Jbeta primers. Sequencing was performed with immunoSEQ multiplex PCR; in TCRdb, only in-frame clones are kept and a portion is missing. The repertoire has some 220,000 clones, around nine tenths of them found once; the top ten carry 1%. Per germline, CDR1 GTSNPN and CDR2 SVGIG (reference sequence). CDR3 length equals 13 residues. It was healthy bone marrow donors who served as donors. The sequence was collected from a woman between 18 and 29 years old in good health and CMV-seronegative. The chain is built from TRBV30 and TRBJ2-5, with 8 bases matching TRBD2. The assigned J gene may be wrong: the sequence end matches TRBJ2-7 better. Sequencing was performed on PBMCs. CDR3 coding DNA: TGTGCCTGGGGAGCGGGAGCCCCCTACGAGCAGTACTTC. Its translation: CAWGAGAPYEQYF.